Sequencing of this TCR beta chain was carried out in a study of T cells in localized non-small cell lung cancer. Study-wide findings and caveats: Of the tissues analyzed, uninvolved adjacent lung showed maximal T cell clonality, greater than tumor. An association was observed between higher blood T cell density and longer overall survival. Paired adjacent lung recovered a median roughly 56 of the top 100 tumor clones.

In its sample, this clone ranks as medium-sized. Antigen specificity is unknown. Germline lookup yields CDR1 SGHNT and CDR2 YENEEA. The V gene lost 3 bases and the J gene lost 8 bases, with 19 bases spanning the gap. CDR3 size: 15 residues. The assay was immunoSEQ multiplex PCR, and TCRdb's table has in-frame clones only and misses some. The table lists about 1,000 clones, less than 25% of them singletons. The source of this sequence is a male donor at least 60 years old with stage III lung adenocarcinoma. This rearrangement joins TRBV11-3 to TRBJ1-2; maybe TRBD1 (5 bases). The material sequenced was normal lung tissue next to the tumor, taken before any cancer treatment. CDR3 sequence (DNA): TGTGCCAGCAGCTTGGGCAGGGATGGAGTTAGCGGCTACACCTTC. Translating gives CASSLGRDGVSGYTF.